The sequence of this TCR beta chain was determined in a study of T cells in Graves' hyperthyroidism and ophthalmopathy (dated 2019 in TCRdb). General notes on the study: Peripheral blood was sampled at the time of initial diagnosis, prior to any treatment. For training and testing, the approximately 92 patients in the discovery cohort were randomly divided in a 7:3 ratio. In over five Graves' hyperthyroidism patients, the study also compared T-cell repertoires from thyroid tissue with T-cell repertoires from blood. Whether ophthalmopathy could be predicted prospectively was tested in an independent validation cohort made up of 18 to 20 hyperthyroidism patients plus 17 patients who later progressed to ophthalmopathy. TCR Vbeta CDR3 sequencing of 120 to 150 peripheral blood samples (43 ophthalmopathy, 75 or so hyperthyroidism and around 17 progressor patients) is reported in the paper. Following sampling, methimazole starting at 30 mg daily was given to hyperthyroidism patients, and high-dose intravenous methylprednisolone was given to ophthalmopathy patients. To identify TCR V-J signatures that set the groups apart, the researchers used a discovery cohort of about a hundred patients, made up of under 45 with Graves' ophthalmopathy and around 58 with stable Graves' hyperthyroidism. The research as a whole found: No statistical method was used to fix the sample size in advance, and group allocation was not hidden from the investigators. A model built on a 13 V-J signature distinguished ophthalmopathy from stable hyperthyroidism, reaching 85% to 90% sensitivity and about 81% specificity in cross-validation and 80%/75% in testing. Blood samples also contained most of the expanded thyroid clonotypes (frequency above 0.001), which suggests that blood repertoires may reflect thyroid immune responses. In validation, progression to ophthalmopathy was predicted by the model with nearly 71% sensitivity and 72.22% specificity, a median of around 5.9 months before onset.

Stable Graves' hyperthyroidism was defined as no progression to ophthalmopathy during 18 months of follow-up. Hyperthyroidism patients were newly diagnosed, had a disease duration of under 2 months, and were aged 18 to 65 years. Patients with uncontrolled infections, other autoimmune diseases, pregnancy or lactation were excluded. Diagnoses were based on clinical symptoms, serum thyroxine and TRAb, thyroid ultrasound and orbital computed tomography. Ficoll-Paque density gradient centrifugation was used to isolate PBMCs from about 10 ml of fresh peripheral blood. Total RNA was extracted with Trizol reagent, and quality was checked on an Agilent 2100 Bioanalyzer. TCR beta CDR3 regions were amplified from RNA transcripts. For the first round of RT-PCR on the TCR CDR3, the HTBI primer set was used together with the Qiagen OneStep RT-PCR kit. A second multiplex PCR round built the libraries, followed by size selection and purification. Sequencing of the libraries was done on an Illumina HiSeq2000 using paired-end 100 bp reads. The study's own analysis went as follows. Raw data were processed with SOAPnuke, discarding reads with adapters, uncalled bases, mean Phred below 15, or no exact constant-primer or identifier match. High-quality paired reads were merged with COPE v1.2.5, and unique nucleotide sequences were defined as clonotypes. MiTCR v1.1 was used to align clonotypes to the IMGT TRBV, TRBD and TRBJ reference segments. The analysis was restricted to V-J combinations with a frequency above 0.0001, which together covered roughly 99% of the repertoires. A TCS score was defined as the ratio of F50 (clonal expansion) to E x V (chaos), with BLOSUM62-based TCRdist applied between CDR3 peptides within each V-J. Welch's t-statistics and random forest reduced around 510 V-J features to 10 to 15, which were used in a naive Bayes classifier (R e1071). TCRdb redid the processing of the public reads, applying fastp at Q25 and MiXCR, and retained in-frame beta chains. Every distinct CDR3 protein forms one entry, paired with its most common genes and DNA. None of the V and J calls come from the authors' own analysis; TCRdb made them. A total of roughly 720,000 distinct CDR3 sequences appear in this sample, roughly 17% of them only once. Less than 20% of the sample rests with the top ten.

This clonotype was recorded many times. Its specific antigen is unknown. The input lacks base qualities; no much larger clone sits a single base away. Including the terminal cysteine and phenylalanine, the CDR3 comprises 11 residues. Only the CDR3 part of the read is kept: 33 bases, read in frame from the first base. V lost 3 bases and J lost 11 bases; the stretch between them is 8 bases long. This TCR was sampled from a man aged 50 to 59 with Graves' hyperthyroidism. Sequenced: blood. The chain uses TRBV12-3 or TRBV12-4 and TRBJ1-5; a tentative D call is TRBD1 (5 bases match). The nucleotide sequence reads TGTGCCAGCAGTTTGACAGAATCCCAGCATTTT. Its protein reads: CASSLTESQHF.